The TCR beta chain under discussion was sequenced for a study of shared clonotypes between healthy human individuals. It was CD45RO-negative cells, positively selected for CCR7, that made up naive CD8 cells, with terminally differentiated effector memory CD45RA+ cells excluded. Authors' methods: ImmunoSEQ junction-only sequences lacked quality scores, so their filtering differed. TCRdb's copy holds only in-frame clones and misses some; the assay was immunoSEQ multiplex PCR. V and J calls and clone size follow that table, whereas D and trimming were derived from the DNA. This table holds some 2 million clones, about 95% found once. The V and J ends lost 0 bases and 2 bases respectively, with 10 bases between them. This CDR3 is built from 14 residues. In germline, CDR1 is GTSNPN, CDR2 SVGIG (reference sequence).

The sequence was obtained from a young man in good health. The source material was naive CD8+ T cells sorted from blood. V gene TRBV30 combines with J gene TRBJ1-2, with no clear D. The CDR3 DNA reads TGTGCCTGGAGTGTGGGCTCCGGAAACTATGGCTACACCTTC. Amino acid sequence: CAWSVGSGNYGYTF.